This T cell receptor beta chain originates from a study of beta chain features in type 1 diabetes. With regard to this clone: The target antigen is unknown.

As every portion of the isolated RNA was reverse transcribed, the sequencing read expressed TCRB transcripts. The method was immunoSEQ multiplex PCR; TCRdb's version includes in-frame clones alone and lacks a portion of them. The data contain hundreds of thousands of clones, 15% of them singletons. The authors took one heparinised blood draw, averaging roughly 100 mL, from each donor. Study results and limitations: The naive, central memory and Treg TCRB repertoires of patients appeared to be more similar to one another than those of healthy donors. In type 1 diabetes patients, VDJ junctions had fewer insertions; deletions at these junctions were more frequent. Moderate but significant shortening of TCRB CDR3s was recorded in all four CD4+ subsets from Type 1 diabetes patients.

The junction had 8 bases not matched to a gene; V was cut back by 3 bases and J by 7 bases. CDR3 length: 14 amino acids. Germline CDR1 is SNHLY and CDR2 is FYNNEI. Material: naive CD4+ T cells from blood. This TCR came from a man aged 18 to 30 in good health. This chain uses TRBV2 with TRBJ1-2; TRBD1 aligns across 7 bases. CDR3 nucleotides: TGTGCCAGCAGTGAGCGCAGGGGGACGGGTGGCTACACCTTC. Protein: CASSERRGTGGYTF.